This T cell receptor (beta chain) emerged from a study of coeliac disease. The table came from immunoSEQ multiplex PCR; TCRdb's copy has only in-frame clones and leaves some out. The profile shows about 4,300 clones, under 65% of them singletons. A note on this clone: No antigen is known for it.

Per germline, CDR1 MNHNS and CDR2 SASEGT. Trimming removed 6 bases at V and 9 bases at J, with 18 bases between. There are 15 residues in the CDR3. Study outcomes and limitations: Active celiac intraepithelial and lamina propria samples had lower TRB and TRG clonality than control samples.

The receptor was derived from a woman in her 70s with celiac disease. The genes are TRBV6-1 and TRBJ1-6, with D possibly matching TRBD1 (6 bases). Sequencing was done on a sample of lamina propria lymphocytes from the gut. The CDR3 reads CASRATQGLASPLHF. CDR3 nucleotides: TGTGCCAGCAGAGCTACTCAGGGGTTAGCTTCACCCCTCCACTTT.